There are many counts of the clone carrying this TCR beta chain. Its specificity is not known. This CDR3 comprises 16 residues. Germline loops: CDR1 SGHTA, CDR2 FQGNSA. Trimming took 1 base from V and 5 from J, leaving 17 bases between them. A 10-nucleotide random UMI tagged transcripts in template-switch 5'RACE cDNA synthesis. One entry per CDR3 protein, called by TCRdb with MiXCR from the 5' RACE reads. The sample has 80,000 or so distinct CDR3 sequences, roughly 9.5% seen once; the top ten hold 1.5% to 2%. Unsorted libraries were derived from 2 million PBMCs stored at -80 C. This entry is derived from a study of neurological immune-mediated disorders. Study findings and constraints: Patients with HTLV-1-associated myelopathy showed the most TCR clonal expansion. Those with multiple sclerosis showed the least, falling below healthy controls.

This sequence joins TRBV7-2 and TRBJ2-5; maybe TRBD2 (7 bases). This TCR derives from a man aged 50-60 years in good health. The sequenced sample consisted of PBMCs. The CDR3 protein is CASSLVGGGLGETQYF. Here the CDR3 DNA reads TGTGCCAGCAGCTTAGTAGGGGGGGGGCTCGGTGAGACCCAGTACTTC.